One and the same sample provided the 25 T cell receptor beta chains below, sequenced in a study of blood T cell repertoires in COVID-19. Generated by immunoSEQ multiplex PCR, the TCRdb table keeps only in-frame clones and is missing some. The table includes about 330,000 clones, 87% detected once. Material: peripheral blood. These receptor sequences come from a man aged 25-45 years with COVID-19, enrolled during active disease.

The gene calls are TRBV5-1 and TRBJ2-3, with 7 bases aligning to TRBD2. With V trimmed by 2 bases and J by 2 bases, 8 bases remained unmatched. The CDR3 spans 16 residues. Germline V gives CDR1 SGHRS, CDR2 YFSETQ. The CDR3 nucleotides are TGCGCCAGCAGCTTTCAAGGCGGGAGAATCACAGATACGCAGTATTTT. Its translation: CASSFQGGRITDTQYF.

The chain has TRBV5-1 and TRBJ2-4; D is possibly TRBD2 (5 bases). CDR3 size: 22 residues. V shed 0 bases and J shed 0 bases, with 28 bases lying between them. Germline V lookup: CDR1 SGHRS, CDR2 YFSETQ. This chain's CDR3 is CASSLGRRGGGGKDIAKNIQYF. The DNA of the CDR3 is TGCGCCAGCAGCTTGGGTCGGAGAGGAGGAGGAGGAAAAGATATAGCCAAAAACATTCAGTACTTC.

This chain joins TRBV9 and TRBJ2-5, with 14 bases identical to TRBD2. After removal of 4 bases from V and 2 bases from J, the junction contained 7 bases not matched to a gene. The CDR3 loop spans 17 amino acids. The germline V gene encodes CDR1 SGDLS and CDR2 YYNGEE. The CDR3 nucleotides read TGTGCCAGCAGCCCCGGACTAGCGGGGGGACCTCAAGAGACCCAGTACTTC. Residues: CASSPGLAGGPQETQYF.

On this clone itself: Other DNA sequences from this sample encode an identical CDR3 as well. V usage is TRBV9 and J usage is TRBJ2-5; D is unresolved. Between the trimmed V and J ends, which lost 0 bases and 0 bases, there was a span of 9 bases. Germline CDR1 reads SGDLS; CDR2 reads YYNGEE. This CDR3 has 15 amino acids. CDR3 region: CASSVATGYQETQYF. The CDR3 bases are TGTGCCAGCAGCGTAGCTACCGGGTACCAAGAGACCCAGTACTTC.

The CDR3 is CAWSATHQPQHF. For the CDR3, the DNA is TGTGCCTGGAGTGCAACACATCAGCCCCAGCATTTT. J is TRBJ1-5 and V is TRBV30; D uncertain. V dropped 1 base and J dropped 5 bases, with 6 bases sitting between them. The CDR3 spans 12 residues. Germline V gene data show CDR1 as GTSNPN and CDR2 as SVGIG (reference sequence).

J is TRBJ2-7 and V is TRBV4-1; 10 bases are a match to TRBD1. Germline CDR1 and CDR2: MGHRA and YSYEKL. The J segment lost 4 bases and the V segment lost 3 bases, leaving 15 bases of the junction unmatched. The CDR3 loop spans 18 amino acids. Here the CDR3 reads CASSHSPGTGERWYEQYF. The CDR3 nucleotides are TGCGCCAGCAGCCATAGCCCCGGGACAGGGGAGAGGTGGTACGAGCAGTACTTC.

The rearrangement joins TRBV7-9 to TRBJ1-4, with no clear D. The germline CDR1 and CDR2 sequences are SEHNR and FQNEAQ (reference sequence). This CDR3 region has 15 residues. Between the trimmed V and J ends, which lost 0 bases and 5 bases, there was a span of 10 bases. The CDR3 DNA reads as TGTGCCAGCAGCTTAGCGGGCAGCCGAAATGAAAAACTGTTTTTT. Translation gives CASSLAGSRNEKLFF.

The rearrangement joins TRBV7-6 to TRBJ1-3; no clear D gene. The CDR3 extends over 20 amino acids. The V gene's germline CDR1 is SGHVS and CDR2 FNYEAQ. The V gene lost 3 bases and the J gene lost 2 bases, with 26 bases spanning the gap. DNA for the CDR3: TGTGCCAGCAGCTTGCCCTCCGGGAACCTCTTCGGCTCTACTGGAAACACCATATATTTT. Protein product: CASSLPSGNLFGSTGNTIYF.

This rearrangement joins TRBV19 to TRBJ1-1; 7 bases are shared with TRBD1. The CDR3 has 12 residues. Germline trimming cut 7 bases from V and 5 bases from J; bases unmatched to any gene: 4. Germline V gene lookup returns CDR1 LNHDA and CDR2 SQIVND (reference sequence). CDR3 protein: CASTTGITEAFF. The DNA for the CDR3 is TGTGCCAGTACGACAGGGATTACTGAAGCTTTCTTT.

This clone was found once. The chain carries TRBV28 and TRBJ2-3; D may be TRBD1 (5 bases). The V and J ends lost 6 bases and 0 bases respectively, with 7 bases between them. The V gene's germline CDR1 is MDHEN and CDR2 SYDVKM. This CDR3 has 13 residues. The CDR3 DNA reads TGTGCCAGCAGAGACAGTAGCACAGATACGCAGTATTTT. It encodes CASRDSSTDTQYF.

In regard to this clone: The sample holds other DNA sequences that translate to the same CDR3. The chain is built from TRBV9 and TRBJ2-1, with 8 bases fitting TRBD2. CDR1 SGDLS and CDR2 YYNGEE come from the germline V gene. The CDR3 has 15 amino acids. V shed 2 bases and J 0 bases; nucleotides not matched to a gene: 1. The CDR3 reads CASSVSGSSYNEQFF. The CDR3 DNA sequence: TGTGCCAGCAGCGTCAGCGGGAGCTCCTACAATGAGCAGTTCTTC.

The chain has TRBV27 and TRBJ2-3; the D is unclear. V shed 4 bases and J shed 5 bases, with 13 bases lying between them. Germline V gene lookup returns CDR1 MNHEY and CDR2 SMNVEV (reference sequence). The CDR3 runs to 14 residues. In DNA, the CDR3 is TGTGCCAGCAGTTCGCGCTCGGGTGGAGATACGCAGTATTTT. Residues: CASSSRSGGDTQYF.

The chain uses TRBV2 and TRBJ1-2; 9 nucleotides match TRBD1. Per germline, CDR1 SNHLY and CDR2 FYNNEI. The length of the CDR3 is 13 residues. After removal of 5 bases from V and 8 bases from J, the junction contained 6 bases not matched to a gene. CDR3 in amino acids: CASSSRTGDGYTF. CDR3 sequence (DNA): TGTGCCAGCAGTTCGCGGACAGGGGACGGCTACACCTTC.

The J gene is TRBJ2-3, the V gene TRBV10-3, with TRBD1 matching over 8 bases. Germline V lookup: CDR1 ENHRY, CDR2 SYGVKD. The trim removed 3 bases at V and 3 bases at J, leaving 11 bases unmatched. The CDR3 runs to 17 residues. CDR3 coding DNA: TGTGCCATCAGTGACCCGATGACAGGGGATAGAACAGATACGCAGTATTTT. It is translated as CAISDPMTGDRTDTQYF.

This clone was seen repeatedly, ten times or more. The genes are TRBV24-1 and TRBJ2-7, with D uncertain. From germline, CDR1 is KGHDR and CDR2 SFDVKD. The CDR3 loop spans 14 amino acids. Trimming removed 4 bases from V and 2 bases from J, with 11 bases in between. CDR3: CATSDKTVTYEQYF. In DNA form, the CDR3 reads TGTGCCACCAGTGACAAAACAGTAACCTACGAGCAGTACTTC.

The CDR3 DNA is TGTGCCAGCAGCTTAGGGGCAGGACTCACAGATACGCAGTATTTT. Translation: CASSLGAGLTDTQYF. V and J are TRBV7-2 and TRBJ2-3; D is possibly TRBD2 (5 bases). The CDR3 totals 15 residues. V was clipped by 1 base and J by 2 bases, with 10 bases between them. The germline V gene encodes CDR1 SGHTA and CDR2 FQGNSA.

The chain employs TRBV7-6 and TRBJ1-2; possible D gene TRBD1, 6 bases. Trimming removed 5 bases from V and 9 bases from J, with 19 bases in between. The CDR3 is 14 residues long. Germline lookup yields CDR1 SGHVS and CDR2 FNYEAQ. CDR3: CASSRQVPDQSYTF. The CDR3 DNA reads as TGTGCCAGCAGCCGACAGGTCCCGGATCAAAGCTACACCTTC.

This chain connects TRBV19 to TRBJ1-6; a weak D match, TRBD1 (5 bases). The CDR3 is 14 amino acids. Trimming cost V 5 bases and J 8 bases, with 13 bases left between them. The germline CDR1 and CDR2 sequences are LNHDA and SQIVND (reference sequence). In DNA form, the CDR3 reads TGTGCCAGTAGTGCCAGGGTTAGGGATTCACCCCTCCACTTT. Translated: CASSARVRDSPLHF.

The chain employs TRBV13 and TRBJ2-7; D unclear. Germline CDR1 is PRHDT and CDR2 is FYEKMQ (reference sequence). CDR3 size: 17 residues. Deletions cut 5 bases from V and 0 bases from J, with 20 bases between. The CDR3 DNA follows: TGTGCCAGCAGCCCGCCTGGTATCCTTACATCCTCCTACGAGCAGTACTTC. It codes for CASSPPGILTSSYEQYF.

The rearrangement links TRBV19 to TRBJ1-5, with 9 positions matching TRBD1. V gave up 6 bases and J gave up 6 bases; unmatched junction bases: 3. Germline CDR1 is LNHDA and CDR2 is SQIVND (reference sequence). This CDR3 is 13 amino acids long. This CDR3 reads CASRDRGGQPQHF. CDR3 coding DNA: TGTGCCAGTAGGGACAGGGGCGGTCAGCCCCAGCATTTT.

V usage is TRBV12-5 and J usage is TRBJ1-3, with D tentatively TRBD1 (5 bases). CDR3 size: 14 residues. V lost 7 bases and J 1 base, leaving 11 bases between the germline ends. Per the germline V gene, CDR1 is LGHNT and CDR2 is FRNRAP. For the CDR3, the DNA is TGTGCTAGTGCCCCGGACACATCTGGAAACACCATATATTTT. It codes for CASAPDTSGNTIYF.

The genes are TRBV19 and TRBJ1-1, with D uncertain. The CDR3 contains 12 residues. Germline assignment: CDR1 LNHDA and CDR2 SQIVND (reference sequence). V was trimmed by 3 bases and J by 10 bases, leaving 12 bases between them. DNA for the CDR3: TGTGCCAGTAGTATCGGTCAGCGCGGAGCTTTCTTT. The encoded protein is CASSIGQRGAFF.

This chain joins TRBV7-7 and TRBJ2-3; D remains unclear. Germline V CDR1 and CDR2: SSHAT, FNYEAQ (reference sequence). Trimming removed 5 bases at V and 1 base at J, with 7 bases between. This CDR3 comprises 13 residues. CDR3 residues: CASSTSGTDTQYF. The CDR3 nucleotides read TGTGCCAGCAGCACGAGCGGCACAGATACGCAGTATTTT.

The rearrangement links TRBV5-4 to TRBJ2-7; maybe TRBD2 (5 bases). V lost 0 bases to trimming and J lost 4 bases, with 11 bases between them. The CDR3 has 14 residues. CDR1 is SGHNT and CDR2 is YYREEE in the germline V gene (reference sequence). The CDR3 DNA is TGTGCCAGCAGCTTGGAAGAGGGTCCGTACGAGCAGTACTTC. This sequence encodes CASSLEEGPYEQYF.

CDR3 amino acids: CASSPTQGMADTQYF. The CDR3 DNA follows: TGTGCCAGCAGTCCCACCCAGGGGATGGCAGATACGCAGTATTTT. The chain has TRBV6-5 and TRBJ2-3, with D perhaps matching TRBD1 (6 bases). V was clipped by 5 bases and J by 4 bases, with 16 bases between them. This CDR3 has 15 residues. CDR1 and CDR2 from the germline V gene are MNHEY and SVGAGI.